Each of the 19 T cell receptor beta chains below was sequenced from the same sample in a study of blood T cells in healthy people across ages. A second PCR of 7 to 11 cycles used a sample-barcoded 5' primer and a J-beta primer mix. TCRdb re-derived calls from the 5' RACE reads in MiXCR, one entry per CDR3 protein. The table has hundreds of thousands of distinct CDR3 sequences, around 50% seen once; the top ten hold around a quarter. Sequencing was performed on blood. These receptors originate from a man aged 40-49 years in good health.

The chain joins TRBV28 to TRBJ2-7; tentatively, D is TRBD1 (6 bases). Germline assignment: CDR1 MDHEN and CDR2 SYDVKM. The CDR3 is 15 amino acids. V was shortened by 7 bases and J by 0 bases, with 16 bases between the two germline ends. The CDR3 nucleotides read TGTGCCAGCACCCACGGATGGACAGACTCCTACGAGCAGTACTTC. This sequence encodes CASTHGWTDSYEQYF. Based on the CDR3 plus reference TRBV28 and TRBJ2-7, the full variable domain is DVKVTQSSRYLVKRTGEKVFLECVQDMDHENMFWYRQDPGLGLRLIYFSYDVKMKEKGDIPEGYSVSREKKERFSLILESASTNQTSMYLCASTHGWTDSYEQYFGPGTRLTVT.

The chain joins TRBV6-1 to TRBJ1-2; D call uncertain. This CDR3 contains 12 residues. Germline values: CDR1 MNHNS, CDR2 SASEGT. The germline V and J ends were trimmed by 6 bases and 6 bases, with 11 bases remaining between them. CDR3 region: CASRDWQDGYTF. In nucleotides, the CDR3 is TGTGCCAGCAGGGATTGGCAGGATGGCTACACCTTC.

This clonotype was seen more than once but under ten times. The rearrangement links TRBV7-2 to TRBJ2-1, with 14 bases fitting TRBD2. Trimming removed 5 bases from V and 3 bases from J; junction bases left unmatched: 0. Germline V lookup: CDR1 SGHTA, CDR2 FQGNSA. This CDR3 region has 15 residues. The CDR3 here is CASSGLAGGYNEQFF. CDR3 DNA: TGTGCCAGCAGCGGACTAGCGGGAGGCTACAATGAGCAGTTCTTC.

The sample holds a few counts of this clonotype. The chain carries TRBV3-1 and TRBJ1-2, with a possible D match to TRBD1 (6 bases). The germline V and J ends were trimmed by 2 bases and 5 bases, with 18 bases remaining between them. Germline CDR1 is LGHDT and CDR2 is YNNKEL (reference sequence). The CDR3 is 16 amino acids. In nucleotides, the CDR3 is TGTGCCAGCAGCCAATACCCGGGTGGACAGTTATATGGCTACACCTTC. Protein product: CASSQYPGGQLYGYTF.

The chain recombines TRBV20-1 with TRBJ1-2; 7 nucleotides agree with TRBD1. J lost 7 bases, V lost 0 bases, and 5 bases had no gene match. Looked up from germline, CDR1 is DFQATT and CDR2 is SNEGSKA (reference sequence). The CDR3 totals 13 residues. The CDR3 spells CSAREATGRGYTF. In DNA form, the CDR3 reads TGCAGTGCTAGAGAGGCGACAGGGCGTGGCTACACCTTC.

The rearrangement uses TRBV4-2 and TRBJ2-7; D is uncertain. Germline V CDR1 and CDR2: LGHNA, YNFKEQ. This CDR3 has 15 residues. V dropped 6 bases and J dropped 0 bases, with 15 bases sitting between them. The DNA for the CDR3 is TGTGCCAGCAGGCTGGGTATAGGCAGCTCCTACGAGCAGTACTTC. Translation gives CASRLGIGSSYEQYF.

For this clonotype: The germline gene is not matched at one end of the junction; a read error may be the cause. The chain has TRBV12-3 or TRBV12-4 and TRBJ2-3; no firm D call. The CDR3 is 13 residues long. The CDR3 here is CASGFSGTDTQYF. DNA of the CDR3: TGTGCCAGCGGTTTCTCCGGCACAGATACGCAGTATTTT.

The V gene is TRBV5-1, the J gene TRBJ1-3; the D is unclear. V gave up 4 bases and J gave up 2 bases, with 16 bases separating them. Germline-derived CDR1 and CDR2 are SGHRS and YFSETQ. This CDR3 spans 16 amino acids. CDR3 loop: CASSLQLGFTGNTIYF. Here the CDR3 DNA reads TGCGCCAGCAGCCTACAACTTGGATTTACTGGAAACACCATATATTTT.

This sequence joins TRBV3-1 and TRBJ2-7, with a tentative D call TRBD1 (6 bases). This CDR3 spans 14 amino acids. Trimming took off 4 bases at V and 2 bases at J, with 12 bases between the two ends. Germline loops: CDR1 LGHDT, CDR2 YNNKEL (reference sequence). The CDR3 loop reads CASSLQGNAYEQYF. The CDR3 nucleotides are TGTGCCAGCAGCCTGCAGGGGAACGCCTACGAGCAGTACTTC.

The J gene is TRBJ1-2, the V gene TRBV7-9; D not resolved. This CDR3 region has 12 residues. Trimming took off 5 bases at V and 6 bases at J, with 10 bases between the two ends. Germline CDR1 SEHNR, CDR2 FQNEAQ (reference sequence). In DNA, the CDR3 is TGTGCCAGCAGCCCCGGGTCCCATGGCTACACCTTC. It codes for CASSPGSHGYTF.

This clonotype was recorded only once. J is TRBJ2-5 and V is TRBV12-3 or TRBV12-4, with 14 positions matching TRBD2. This CDR3 spans 15 amino acids. The junction had 2 bases not matched to a gene; V was cut back by 4 bases and J by 4 bases. CDR3 sequence reads: CASSYGLAGGETQYF. CDR3 sequence (DNA): TGTGCCAGCAGTTACGGACTAGCGGGAGGAGAGACCCAGTACTTC.

The chain is built from TRBV18 and TRBJ2-1; 10 bases align to TRBD2. Germline V gives CDR1 KGHSH, CDR2 LQKENI. The CDR3 runs 17 residues. J gave up 12 bases and V 3 bases, and 17 bases lay outside the gene matches. CDR3 loop: CASSPSTGTSAYAGQFF. The DNA of the CDR3 is TGTGCCAGCTCACCCTCCACCGGGACTAGCGCATACGCGGGGCAGTTCTTC.

The table lists this clonotype with a few counts. This chain joins TRBV28 and TRBJ2-5; 10 nucleotides agree with TRBD1. The junction had 6 bases not matched to a gene; V was cut back by 6 bases and J by 2 bases. CDR1 is MDHEN and CDR2 is SYDVKM in the germline V gene. This CDR3 contains 15 residues. The CDR3 DNA follows: TGTGCCAGCAGCGCTGACAGGGGGCTACAAGAGACCCAGTACTTC. Translated, it gives CASSADRGLQETQYF.

This clonotype was recorded a few times. The rearrangement joins TRBV4-3 to TRBJ2-1; tentative D call: TRBD2 (6 bases). The germline V gene has CDR1 LGHNA and CDR2 YSLEER. V gave up 0 bases and J gave up 8 bases, with 8 bases separating them. The length of the CDR3 is 13 residues. The CDR3 DNA reads as TGCGCCAGCAGCCAAGATCTAGCGTATGAGCAGTTCTTC. This encodes CASSQDLAYEQFF.

The V call is TRBV7-2, the J call TRBJ1-6; 7 bases are shared with TRBD1. The CDR3 has 15 residues. J lost 7 bases, V lost 2 bases, and 5 bases had no gene match. The germline gives CDR1 SGHTA, CDR2 FQGNSA. CDR3 sequence: CASSLRTGRNSPLHF. The DNA of the CDR3 is TGTGCCAGCAGCTTACGGACAGGTCGAAATTCACCCCTCCACTTT. Complete variable domain (other parts from reference TRBV7-2 and TRBJ1-6): GAGVSQSPSNKVTEKGKDVELRCDPISGHTALYWYRQSLGQGLEFLIYFQGNSAPDKSGLPSDRFSAERTGGSVSTLTIQRTQQEDSAVYLCASSLRTGRNSPLHFGNGTRLTVT.

The chain recombines TRBV28 with TRBJ2-3; TRBD2 matches 9 bases. Germline V gene data show CDR1 as MDHEN and CDR2 as SYDVKM. This CDR3 comprises 19 residues. V gave up 3 bases and J gave up 4 bases; unmatched junction bases: 17. Here the CDR3 DNA reads TGTGCCAGCAGTTTCCGACCTACCCGACTAGCGGAGGCATCAGATACGCAGTATTTT. Translating gives CASSFRPTRLAEASDTQYF.

This CDR3 reads CASSPSWGDSNQPQHF. The CDR3 DNA is TGTGCCAGCAGTCCTTCCTGGGGTGATAGCAATCAGCCCCAGCATTTT. The rearrangement joins TRBV27 to TRBJ1-5; D not resolved. Germline V gene data show CDR1 as MNHEY and CDR2 as SMNVEV (reference sequence). The V end was cut by 5 bases, the J end by 0 bases, with 14 bases between. The CDR3 sequence is 16 residues long.

This chain uses TRBV12-3 or TRBV12-4 with TRBJ1-1; no clear D gene. V was trimmed by 3 bases and J by 0 bases, leaving 8 bases between them. This CDR3 spans 14 amino acids. The CDR3 sequence is CASSFSLMNTEAFF. For the CDR3, the DNA is TGTGCCAGCAGTTTTAGTCTGATGAACACTGAAGCTTTCTTT.

This rearrangement joins TRBV6-2 or TRBV6-3 to TRBJ2-7; 7 bases map to TRBD2. The junction had 4 bases not matched to a gene; V was cut back by 6 bases and J by 2 bases. Germline V gene sequence: CDR1 MNHEY, CDR2 SVGEGT. The CDR3 extends over 13 amino acids. CDR3 sequence (DNA): TGTGCCAGCAGGGGCGGGAGTCCCTACGAGCAGTACTTC. Translation: CASRGGSPYEQYF.